Each of the 25 T cell receptor beta chains below was sequenced from the same sample in a study of shared clonotypes between healthy human individuals. TCRdb's table, derived via immunoSEQ multiplex PCR, lists solely in-frame clones and lacks some. The sample records millions of clones, roughly 95% being singletons. Naive CD8 cells comprised CD45RO-negative, CCR7-positively selected cells, excluding terminally differentiated effector memory CD45RA+ cells. Sequenced input: naive CD8+ T cells sorted from blood. Receptor source: a man younger than 35 in good health.

The V call is TRBV28, the J call TRBJ1-2; D unresolved. Trimming cost V 5 bases and J 5 bases, with 6 bases left between them. The CDR3 contains 11 residues. CDR1 and CDR2 from the germline V gene are MDHEN and SYDVKM. Here the CDR3 reads CASSPQYGYTF. CDR3 nucleotide sequence: TGTGCCAGCAGTCCACAGTATGGCTACACCTTC.

The gene calls are TRBV13 and TRBJ1-1; 10 nucleotides match TRBD1. The CDR3 loop spans 13 amino acids. V lost 5 bases, J lost 8 bases, and 5 bases stayed unmatched. Germline V gives CDR1 PRHDT, CDR2 FYEKMQ (reference sequence). This CDR3 reads CASSPWTGGEAFF. The CDR3 DNA is TGTGCCAGCAGCCCATGGACAGGGGGGGAAGCTTTCTTT.

The chain employs TRBV25-1 and TRBJ2-3, with a tentative D call TRBD2 (7 bases). CDR1 is MGHDK and CDR2 is SYGVNS in the germline V gene. The CDR3 has 16 amino acids. Between the trimmed V and J ends, which lost 4 bases and 6 bases, there was a span of 20 bases. The CDR3 protein is CASSGLGGLPPDTQYF. DNA of the CDR3: TGTGCCAGCAGTGGCCTCGGGGGGCTACCGCCGGATACGCAGTATTTT.

The chain is built from TRBV27 and TRBJ1-5; tentatively, D is TRBD1 (6 bases). Trimming removed 4 bases at V and 7 bases at J, with 14 bases between. Germline-derived CDR1 and CDR2 are MNHEY and SMNVEV (reference sequence). This CDR3 is built from 14 residues. The CDR3 bases are TGTGCCAGCAGTTATGTACAGGGCGGGCAGCCCCAGCATTTT. Its protein is CASSYVQGGQPQHF.

The gene calls are TRBV13 and TRBJ2-2; D might be TRBD1 (5 bases). CDR3 length equals 13 residues. Trimming took 2 bases from V and 6 from J, leaving 7 bases between them. Germline CDR1 is PRHDT and CDR2 is FYEKMQ (reference sequence). The CDR3 DNA is TGTGCCAGCAGCTTAAACAGGCCCGGGGAGCTGTTTTTT. The encoded protein is CASSLNRPGELFF.

The chain links TRBV11-3 to TRBJ2-2; D remains ambiguous. V lost 2 bases and J lost 6, with 7 bases in between. In germline, CDR1 is SGHNT, CDR2 YENEEA. There are 13 residues in the CDR3. The CDR3 region has the DNA TGTGCCAGCAGCTTATCCTCCTCCGGGGAGCTGTTTTTT. It specifies CASSLSSSGELFF. The full variable domain, with the rest looked up from reference TRBV11-3 and TRBJ2-2, is EAGVVQSPRYKIIEKKQPVAFWCNPISGHNTLYWYLQNLGQGPELLIRYENEEAVDDSQLPKDRFSAERLKGVDSTLKIQPAELGDSAVYLCASSLSSSGELFFGEGSRLTVL.

This clone was seen a single time. The chain combines TRBV4-3 with TRBJ2-7; TRBD2 matches 8 bases. The V gene's germline CDR1 is LGHNA and CDR2 YSLEER. The CDR3 is 18 amino acids. After removal of 0 bases from V and 2 bases from J, the junction contained 12 bases not matched to a gene. The CDR3: CASSQDRSSGPVAYEQYF. As DNA, the CDR3 is TGCGCCAGCAGCCAAGACAGGTCTAGCGGGCCTGTGGCCTACGAGCAGTACTTC.

The chain is built from TRBV6-5 and TRBJ1-4, with D unclear. Deletions cut 0 bases from V and 3 bases from J, with 8 bases between. The CDR3 loop spans 15 amino acids. CDR1 and CDR2 from the germline V gene are MNHEY and SVGAGI. In DNA form, the CDR3 reads TGTGCCAGCAGTTACTCGGAGAGACCTAATGAAAAACTGTTTTTT. It translates to CASSYSERPNEKLFF.

For the CDR3, the DNA is TGCGCCAGCAGCTTGGCAAGCGGGGGGCCACCCTACGAGCAGTACTTC. As protein: CASSLASGGPPYEQYF. The V and J genes are TRBV5-1 and TRBJ2-7, with TRBD2 matching 9 bases. Per germline, CDR1 SGHRS and CDR2 YFSETQ. V gave up 0 bases and J gave up 2 bases; unmatched junction bases: 6. CDR3 size: 16 residues.

The chain combines TRBV13 with TRBJ2-7; maybe TRBD1 (6 bases). Trimming took 4 bases from V and 3 from J, leaving 7 bases between them. The CDR3 covers 12 residues. Germline CDR1 PRHDT, CDR2 FYEKMQ (reference sequence). The chain's CDR3 is CASSSGDYEQYF. CDR3 nucleotide sequence: TGTGCCAGCAGCTCAGGGGACTACGAGCAGTACTTC. Looking up the rest from reference TRBV13 and TRBJ2-7 gives the full variable domain: AAGVIQSPRHLIKEKRETATLKCYPIPRHDTVYWYQQGPGQDPQFLISFYEKMQSDKGSIPDRFSAQQFSDYHSELNMSSLELGDSALYFCASSSGDYEQYFGPGTRLTVT.

In its sample, this clone was seen a few times. Other DNA sequences in this specimen translate into the identical CDR3. For the CDR3, the DNA is TGTGCCAGCAGCTTCGGACAGGGCTCCTACGAGCAGTACTTC. Protein product: CASSFGQGSYEQYF. The chain links TRBV5-6 to TRBJ2-7, with 8 bases that match TRBD1. This CDR3 has 14 amino acids. J lost 0 bases, V lost 2 bases, and 1 base had no gene match. From germline, CDR1 is SGHDT and CDR2 YYEEEE.

V gene TRBV7-9 combines with J gene TRBJ2-3; the D gene is possibly TRBD2 (5 bases). Germline lookup yields CDR1 SEHNR and CDR2 FQNEAQ (reference sequence). The CDR3 extends over 16 amino acids. Trimming took off 2 bases at V and 3 bases at J, with 15 bases between the two ends. CDR3 nucleotide sequence: TGTGCCAGCAGCTTATTTATTTCTACGGGAACAGATACGCAGTATTTT. Translated, it gives CASSLFISTGTDTQYF.

The J gene is TRBJ2-5, the V gene TRBV15, with D perhaps matching TRBD2 (5 bases). Per the germline V gene, CDR1 is LNHNV and CDR2 is YYDKDF (reference sequence). CDR3 length equals 16 residues. The V gene lost 5 bases and the J gene lost 5 bases, with 21 bases spanning the gap. This CDR3 reads CATSGPLGLAPETQYF. CDR3 DNA sequence: TGTGCCACCAGCGGGCCCCTAGGGCTAGCCCCTGAGACCCAGTACTTC.

The rearrangement uses TRBV9 and TRBJ2-7; 7 positions agree with TRBD2. Germline V gene sequence: CDR1 SGDLS, CDR2 YYNGEE. V trimming: 0 bases; J trimming: 5 bases; junction bases outside the gene matches: 5. The CDR3 runs to 14 residues. CDR3 residues: CASSVEGGSDEQYF. CDR3 nucleotide sequence: TGTGCCAGCAGCGTAGAGGGCGGGAGCGACGAGCAGTACTTC.

The chain is built from TRBV2 and TRBJ2-5, with TRBD1 matching over 8 bases. The CDR3 loop spans 15 amino acids. Per the germline V gene, CDR1 is SNHLY and CDR2 is FYNNEI. V shed 5 bases, J shed 5 bases, and the junction held 10 bases outside the gene matches. CDR3 DNA: TGTGCCAGCAGTCTAGGACAGGGTGGGGTGGAGACCCAGTACTTC. Protein product: CASSLGQGGVETQYF.

The V and J genes are TRBV9 and TRBJ2-1; 13 nucleotides align to TRBD2. Germline V gene data show CDR1 as SGDLS and CDR2 as YYNGEE. V lost 0 bases, J lost 6 bases, and 6 bases stayed unmatched. The CDR3 covers 17 residues. DNA of the CDR3: TGTGCCAGCAGCGTAGAGACTAGCGGGAGGTTTGGCAATGAGCAGTTCTTC. It translates to CASSVETSGRFGNEQFF.

This chain uses TRBV9 with TRBJ2-5; TRBD1 matches at 7 bases. The germline gives CDR1 SGDLS, CDR2 YYNGEE. The CDR3 is 14 amino acids. V was clipped by 4 bases and J by 4 bases; unmatched bases: 7. This CDR3 reads CASSSKGARETQYF. The CDR3 DNA follows: TGTGCCAGCAGCTCCAAGGGGGCTAGAGAGACCCAGTACTTC.

This clone has just one count. The sample carries other DNA sequences with the same CDR3. V usage is TRBV11-2 and J usage is TRBJ2-7; D remains ambiguous. V lost 1 base and J lost 4, with 8 bases in between. The CDR3 sequence is 13 residues long. Germline V gene sequence: CDR1 SGHAT, CDR2 FQNNGV. The CDR3 nucleotides read TGTGCCAGCAGCTTAGGGAACGGATACGAGCAGTACTTC. As protein: CASSLGNGYEQYF.

This chain uses TRBV6-5 with TRBJ2-7; D remains ambiguous. Trimming left V 3 bases short and J 3 bases short, with 12 bases between. Germline-derived CDR1 and CDR2 are MNHEY and SVGAGI. The CDR3 length is 14 residues. CDR3 loop: CASSYTPSNYEQYF. CDR3 DNA: TGTGCCAGCAGTTATACCCCCAGTAACTACGAGCAGTACTTC.

Comment on this clone: This same CDR3 is encoded by further DNA sequences in the sample. This sequence joins TRBV29-1 and TRBJ2-2; D not resolved. The CDR3 length is 11 residues. CDR1 is SQVTM, CDR2 ANQGSEA, per germline. V shed 4 bases and J shed 3 bases, with 3 bases lying between them. CDR3 DNA: TGCAGCGTTGTTGACACCGGGGAGCTGTTTTTT. This sequence encodes CSVVDTGELFF.

This clone is a singleton in its sample. The chain carries TRBV4-1 and TRBJ2-7, with D uncertain. Germline assignment: CDR1 MGHRA and CDR2 YSYEKL. The CDR3 runs 13 residues. The ends were cut back, 1 base at V and 10 bases at J, with 14 bases in the middle. CDR3 nucleotides: TGCGCCAGCAGCCAAGCGCCTGAGACAAACCAGTACTTC. This sequence encodes CASSQAPETNQYF.

This chain uses TRBV5-1 with TRBJ1-5; D is uncertain. Germline V lookup: CDR1 SGHRS, CDR2 YFSETQ. This CDR3 comprises 14 residues. The V gene lost 1 base and the J gene lost 5 bases, with 10 bases spanning the gap. The CDR3 loop is CASSLSGGYQPQHF. The CDR3 DNA reads as TGCGCCAGCAGCTTGTCGGGAGGGTATCAGCCCCAGCATTTT.

In the case of this clone: This specimen includes other DNA sequences encoding the same CDR3. The chain is built from TRBV5-6 and TRBJ2-5; 8 bases are a match to TRBD1. The CDR3 is 14 residues long. The V and J ends lost 0 bases and 3 bases, in that order; junction bases with no gene match: 1. Germline CDR1 reads SGHDT; CDR2 reads YYEEEE. CDR3 loop: CASSLATGEETQYF. In DNA form, the CDR3 reads TGTGCCAGCAGCTTGGCGACAGGGGAAGAGACCCAGTACTTC.

The rearrangement joins TRBV27 to TRBJ2-2; D is undetermined. V gave up 5 bases and J gave up 5 bases, with 12 bases separating them. The CDR3 covers 14 residues. Germline loops: CDR1 MNHEY, CDR2 SMNVEV (reference sequence). CDR3 bases: TGTGCCAGCAGTCCCCACATCGGGACCGGGGAGCTGTTTTTT. Translating gives CASSPHIGTGELFF.

This chain joins TRBV11-2 and TRBJ2-7, with 7 bases fitting TRBD1. The germline gives CDR1 SGHAT, CDR2 FQNNGV. CDR3 length equals 15 residues. J gave up 3 bases and V 6 bases, and 11 bases lay outside the gene matches. CDR3: CASSSQQGTNYEQYF. In nucleotides, the CDR3 is TGTGCCAGCAGTTCCCAACAGGGGACGAACTACGAGCAGTACTTC.